Listed below are T cell receptor beta chains from one sample, sequenced in a study of vaccination and CD4 T cells after COVID-19. In TCRdb, the PCR reads were re-called with MiXCR into one record per CDR3 protein. In the table there are under 15,000 distinct CDR3 sequences, approximately 79% of which are singletons. Antigens of these TCRs are unknown. The material sequenced was CD4+ T cells from blood, cultured in vitro. Every receptor here comes from a human donor who had recovered from COVID-19. CDR3s include the opening cysteine and the closing phenylalanine or tryptophan. The order of the fields is V gene, J gene, clone size, D gene, CDR3 length, CDR3 DNA, CDR3 protein. D genes are given only for firm matches. Not all rows give a size; the values are once, few, many and, for expanded clones, a class.

v_gene: TRBV28; j_gene: TRBJ1-6; abundance: NA; d_gene: NA; len: 13; CDR3nt: TGTGCCACCAGAAACACCGCTGGGTCACCCCTCCACTTT; CDR3aa: CATRNTAGSPLHF
v_gene: TRBV20-1; j_gene: TRBJ1-1; abundance: few; d_gene: NA; len: 15; CDR3nt: TGCAGTGCTAGCAAGTTTCTAGCCCCCTATTCTGAAGCTTTCTTT; CDR3aa: CSASKFLAPYSEAFF
v_gene: TRBV19; j_gene: TRBJ2-1; abundance: NA; d_gene: NA; len: 13; CDR3nt: TGTGCCAGTAGTATTTCGTTGGTGGATGAGCAGTTCTTC; CDR3aa: CASSISLVDEQFF
v_gene: TRBV6-1; j_gene: TRBJ1-3; abundance: NA; d_gene: NA; len: 14; CDR3nt: TGTGCCAGCAGCCGGACGGACTCTGGAAACACCATATATTTT; CDR3aa: CASSRTDSGNTIYF
v_gene: TRBV20-1; j_gene: TRBJ2-2; abundance: NA; d_gene: TRBD2; len: 15; CDR3nt: TGCAGTGCTCCCACAGTACTAGCGGGAGCCGGGGAGCTGTTTTTT; CDR3aa: CSAPTVLAGAGELFF
v_gene: TRBV7-3; j_gene: TRBJ2-7; abundance: NA; d_gene: NA; len: 17; CDR3nt: TGTGCCAGCAGCTTACTAAAGGAGAGGGACAACTCCTACGAGCAGTACTTC; CDR3aa: CASSLLKERDNSYEQYF
v_gene: TRBV6-2/TRBV6-3; j_gene: TRBJ1-2; abundance: NA; d_gene: NA; len: 13; CDR3nt: TGTGCCAGCAGTTCAGGACAGCAGTATAGCTACACCTTC; CDR3aa: CASSSGQQYSYTF
v_gene: TRBV9; j_gene: TRBJ1-1; abundance: NA; d_gene: TRBD1; len: 16; CDR3nt: TGTGCCAGCAGCCCCCGCGGACAGGGGGTCTTCACTGAAGCTTTCTTT; CDR3aa: CASSPRGQGVFTEAFF
v_gene: TRBV5-8; j_gene: TRBJ1-6; abundance: NA; d_gene: TRBD1; len: 14; CDR3nt: TGTGCCAGCAGCTTAAGACAGGGATATTCACCCCTCCACTTT; CDR3aa: CASSLRQGYSPLHF
v_gene: TRBV7-2; j_gene: TRBJ2-2; abundance: few; d_gene: TRBD2; len: 17; CDR3nt: TGTGCCAGCAGCTTAGGACTAGCGGGAGGGCGGAGCGGGGAGCTGTTTTTT; CDR3aa: CASSLGLAGGRSGELFF
v_gene: TRBV6-5; j_gene: TRBJ2-3; abundance: NA; d_gene: NA; len: 13; CDR3nt: TGTGCCAGCAGTTCTGGGCGACATGATACGCAGTATTTT; CDR3aa: CASSSGRHDTQYF
v_gene: TRBV30; j_gene: TRBJ1-1; abundance: NA; d_gene: NA; len: 12; CDR3nt: TGTGCCTGGAGTGTAAGGCGGACTGAAGCTTTCTTT; CDR3aa: CAWSVRRTEAFF
v_gene: TRBV7-2; j_gene: TRBJ2-5; abundance: few; d_gene: NA; len: 14; CDR3nt: TGTGCCAGCAGCCATGGGACCCTCCAAGAGACCCAGTACTTC; CDR3aa: CASSHGTLQETQYF
v_gene: TRBV20-1; j_gene: TRBJ1-6; abundance: NA; d_gene: TRBD1; len: 14; CDR3nt: TGCAGTGCTAGAGATAAGGGACAGGGTCCACCCCTCCACTTT; CDR3aa: CSARDKGQGPPLHF
v_gene: TRBV2; j_gene: TRBJ1-6; abundance: NA; d_gene: TRBD1; len: 11; CDR3nt: TGTGCCAGCGGACAGGGGATCGCCCTCCACTTT; CDR3aa: CASGQGIALHF
v_gene: TRBV6-1; j_gene: TRBJ2-3; abundance: NA; d_gene: NA; len: 15; CDR3nt: TGTGCCAGCAGCGGAACAGGGCAAAGCGGCGCCACGCAGTATTTT; CDR3aa: CASSGTGQSGATQYF
v_gene: TRBV12-3/TRBV12-4; j_gene: TRBJ2-1; abundance: NA; d_gene: TRBD1; len: 18; CDR3nt: TGTGCCAGCAGCCCGACAGGGGGGTACGCGAGCTCCTACAATGAGCAGTTCTTC; CDR3aa: CASSPTGGYASSYNEQFF
v_gene: TRBV6-1; j_gene: TRBJ2-7; abundance: few; d_gene: NA; len: 12; CDR3nt: TGTGCCAGCAGACCCCGGGCAGGGGAGCAGTACTTC; CDR3aa: CASRPRAGEQYF
v_gene: TRBV7-2; j_gene: TRBJ1-2; abundance: NA; d_gene: NA; len: 14; CDR3nt: TGTGCCAGCAGCTCTTGGCAGGGTCCCTATGGCTACACCTTC; CDR3aa: CASSSWQGPYGYTF
v_gene: TRBV28; j_gene: TRBJ2-7; abundance: NA; d_gene: NA; len: 13; CDR3nt: TGTGCCAGCAGTTTTTACAGAGACTACGAGCAGTACTTC; CDR3aa: CASSFYRDYEQYF
v_gene: TRBV6-1; j_gene: TRBJ1-2; abundance: NA; d_gene: NA; len: 15; CDR3nt: TGTGCCAGCAGTAGTTTGCGGGGGACGGGTTATGGCTACACCTTC; CDR3aa: CASSSLRGTGYGYTF
v_gene: TRBV19; j_gene: TRBJ1-1; abundance: NA; d_gene: NA; len: 15; CDR3nt: TGTGCCAGTAGTATAGTAGGGCGGTTTAGGACTGAAGCTTTCTTT; CDR3aa: CASSIVGRFRTEAFF
v_gene: TRBV20-1; j_gene: TRBJ2-1; abundance: NA; d_gene: NA; len: 14; CDR3nt: TGCAGTGCTAGTAGGGGGGAGTCCCGCAATGAGCAGTTCTTC; CDR3aa: CSASRGESRNEQFF
v_gene: TRBV6-2/TRBV6-3; j_gene: TRBJ2-3; abundance: NA; d_gene: TRBD2; len: 15; CDR3nt: TGTGCCAGCAGGACTAGCGGGAGGATCACAGATACGCAGTATTTT; CDR3aa: CASRTSGRITDTQYF
v_gene: TRBV7-2; j_gene: TRBJ1-6; abundance: NA; d_gene: NA; len: 12; CDR3nt: TGTGCCAGCAGCCCAAGAGTGGGCACCCTCCACTTT; CDR3aa: CASSPRVGTLHF
v_gene: TRBV6-1; j_gene: TRBJ1-2; abundance: NA; d_gene: NA; len: 14; CDR3nt: TGTGCCAGCAGTGAAGTGGCGGACCTCTATGGCTACACCTTC; CDR3aa: CASSEVADLYGYTF
v_gene: TRBV6-2/TRBV6-3; j_gene: TRBJ1-1; abundance: NA; d_gene: NA; len: 16; CDR3nt: TGTGCCAGCAGTTACTCCTCCCCGGCGGAGAACACTGAAGCTTTCTTT; CDR3aa: CASSYSSPAENTEAFF
v_gene: TRBV20-1; j_gene: TRBJ1-2; abundance: NA; d_gene: NA; len: 15; CDR3nt: TGCAGTGCCTCAAACCCCGGACAGCCTAACTATGGCTACACCTTC; CDR3aa: CSASNPGQPNYGYTF
v_gene: TRBV20-1; j_gene: TRBJ2-5; abundance: NA; d_gene: TRBD2; len: 14; CDR3nt: TGCAGTGCACCCCGCGGGGGGCGCGGCGAGACCCAGTACTTC; CDR3aa: CSAPRGGRGETQYF
v_gene: TRBV19; j_gene: TRBJ2-5; abundance: NA; d_gene: NA; len: 13; CDR3nt: TGTGCCAGTAGTATAGGGGGCCAAGAGACCCAGTACTTC; CDR3aa: CASSIGGQETQYF
v_gene: TRBV20-1; j_gene: TRBJ1-2; abundance: few; d_gene: TRBD1; len: 12; CDR3nt: TGCAGTGCTGGACAGGGGGCTGGAGGCTACACCTTC; CDR3aa: CSAGQGAGGYTF
v_gene: TRBV7-2; j_gene: TRBJ1-1; abundance: few; d_gene: NA; len: 14; CDR3nt: TGTGCCAGCAGCTTACTTGGGGTTGGGACTGAAGCTTTCTTT; CDR3aa: CASSLLGVGTEAFF
v_gene: TRBV15; j_gene: TRBJ2-5; abundance: few; d_gene: TRBD2; len: 18; CDR3nt: TGTGCCACCAGCACGCAGGGAAGGGCTAGCGGGGCTTTCAGGACCCAGTACTTC; CDR3aa: CATSTQGRASGAFRTQYF
v_gene: TRBV4-3; j_gene: TRBJ2-5; abundance: once; d_gene: NA; len: 14; CDR3nt: TGCGCCAGCAGCCAAGACAGGCGCCAAGAGACCCAGTACTTC; CDR3aa: CASSQDRRQETQYF